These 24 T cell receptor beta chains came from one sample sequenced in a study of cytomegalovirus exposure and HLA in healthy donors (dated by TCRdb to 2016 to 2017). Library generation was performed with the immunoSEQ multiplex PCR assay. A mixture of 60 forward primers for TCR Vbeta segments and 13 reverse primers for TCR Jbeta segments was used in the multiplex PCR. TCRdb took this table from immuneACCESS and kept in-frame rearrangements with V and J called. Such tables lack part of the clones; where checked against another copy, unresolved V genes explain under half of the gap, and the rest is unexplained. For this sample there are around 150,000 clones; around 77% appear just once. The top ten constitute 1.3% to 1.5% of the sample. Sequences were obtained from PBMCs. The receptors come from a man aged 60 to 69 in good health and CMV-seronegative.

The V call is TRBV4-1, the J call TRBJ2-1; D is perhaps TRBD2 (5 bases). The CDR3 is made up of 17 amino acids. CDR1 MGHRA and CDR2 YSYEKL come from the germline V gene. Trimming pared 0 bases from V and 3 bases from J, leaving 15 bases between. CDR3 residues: CASSQEARASLYNEQFF. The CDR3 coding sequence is TGCGCCAGCAGCCAAGAAGCTAGGGCTAGCCTCTACAATGAGCAGTTCTTC.

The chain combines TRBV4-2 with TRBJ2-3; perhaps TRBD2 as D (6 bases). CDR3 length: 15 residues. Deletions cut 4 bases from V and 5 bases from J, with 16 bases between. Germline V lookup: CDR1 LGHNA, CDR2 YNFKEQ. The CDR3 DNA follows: TGTGCCAGCAGCCGCGCCGGGACGGAGGGAGATACGCAGTATTTT. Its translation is CASSRAGTEGDTQYF.

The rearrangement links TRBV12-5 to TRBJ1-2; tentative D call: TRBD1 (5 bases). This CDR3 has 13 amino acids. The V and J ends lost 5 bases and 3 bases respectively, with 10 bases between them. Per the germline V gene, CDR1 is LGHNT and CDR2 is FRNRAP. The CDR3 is CASGRQTDYGYTF. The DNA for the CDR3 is TGTGCTAGTGGTCGACAGACCGACTATGGCTACACCTTC. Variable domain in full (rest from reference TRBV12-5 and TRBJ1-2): DARVTQTPRHKVTEMGQEVTMRCQPILGHNTVFWYRQTMMQGLELLAYFRNRAPLDDSGMPKDRFSAEMPDATLATLKIQPSEPRDSAVYFCASGRQTDYGYTFGSGTRLTVV.

The CDR3 region is CASSLLWGPNTEAFF. The CDR3 DNA sequence: TGTGCCAGCAGCTTGTTATGGGGCCCGAACACTGAAGCTTTCTTT. This rearrangement joins TRBV5-4 to TRBJ1-1; possibly TRBD1 for D (5 bases). There are 15 residues in the CDR3. Germline CDR1 and CDR2: SGHNT and YYREEE (reference sequence). V was clipped by 1 base and J by 1 base, with 11 bases between them.

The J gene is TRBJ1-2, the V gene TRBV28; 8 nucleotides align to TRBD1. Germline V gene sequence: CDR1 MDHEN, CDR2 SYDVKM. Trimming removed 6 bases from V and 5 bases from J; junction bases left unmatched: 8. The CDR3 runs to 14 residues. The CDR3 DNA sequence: TGTGCCAGCAGGACAGGGGCCCAAGGGTATGGCTACACCTTC. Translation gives CASRTGAQGYGYTF.

CDR3 sequence: CASSFSRGSGGYGYTF. Here the CDR3 DNA reads TGTGCCAGCAGTTTTTCAAGGGGATCGGGCGGCTATGGCTACACCTTC. V gene TRBV27 combines with J gene TRBJ1-2; maybe TRBD1 (5 bases). The V gene's germline CDR1 is MNHEY and CDR2 SMNVEV (reference sequence). V was cut by 3 bases and J by 4 bases, with 18 bases left in between. The CDR3 spans 16 residues.

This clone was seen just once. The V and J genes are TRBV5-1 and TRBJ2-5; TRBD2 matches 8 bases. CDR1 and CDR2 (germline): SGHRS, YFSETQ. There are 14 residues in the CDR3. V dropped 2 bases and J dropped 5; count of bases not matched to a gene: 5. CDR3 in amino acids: CASSFSREGETQYF. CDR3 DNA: TGCGCCAGCAGCTTTTCCCGGGAGGGGGAGACCCAGTACTTC.

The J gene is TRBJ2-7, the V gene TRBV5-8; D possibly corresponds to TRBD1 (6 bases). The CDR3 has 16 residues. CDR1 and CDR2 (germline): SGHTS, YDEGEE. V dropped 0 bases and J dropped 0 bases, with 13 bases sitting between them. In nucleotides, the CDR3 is TGTGCCAGCAGCTTGGTCTACGGGACACACTCCTACGAGCAGTACTTC. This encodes CASSLVYGTHSYEQYF.

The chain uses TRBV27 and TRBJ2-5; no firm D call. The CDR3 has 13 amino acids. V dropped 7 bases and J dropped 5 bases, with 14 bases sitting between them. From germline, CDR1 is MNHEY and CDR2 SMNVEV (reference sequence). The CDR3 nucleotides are TGTGCCAGCAACGATCCCGGTACGGAGACCCAGTACTTC. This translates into CASNDPGTETQYF.

CDR3 sequence reads: CASSLDGGMRPQHF. In nucleotides, the CDR3 is TGTGCCAGCAGCTTAGACGGGGGGATGAGGCCCCAGCATTTT. The chain couples TRBV7-9 to TRBJ1-5; TRBD1 might be the D (5 bases). Trimming cost V 1 base and J 9 bases, with 13 bases left between them. The V gene's germline CDR1 is SEHNR and CDR2 FQNEAQ (reference sequence). This CDR3 is 14 amino acids long.

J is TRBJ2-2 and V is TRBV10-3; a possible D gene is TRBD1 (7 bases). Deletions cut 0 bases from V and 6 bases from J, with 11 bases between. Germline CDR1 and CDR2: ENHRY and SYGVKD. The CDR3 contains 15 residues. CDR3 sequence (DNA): TGTGCCATCAGTGAGTCCAGGGGGGTGTCCGGGGAGCTGTTTTTT. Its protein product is CAISESRGVSGELFF.

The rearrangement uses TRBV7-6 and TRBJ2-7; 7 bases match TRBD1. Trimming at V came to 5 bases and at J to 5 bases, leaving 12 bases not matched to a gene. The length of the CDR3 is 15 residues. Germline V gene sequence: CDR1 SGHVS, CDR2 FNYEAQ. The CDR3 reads CASSPSPDRANEQYF. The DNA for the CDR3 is TGTGCCAGCAGCCCGAGCCCTGACAGGGCCAACGAGCAGTACTTC. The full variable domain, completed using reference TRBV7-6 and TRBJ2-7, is GAGVSQSPRYKVTKRGQDVALRCDPISGHVSLYWYRQALGQGPEFLTYFNYEAQQDKSGLPNDRFSAERPEGSISTLTIQRTEQRDSAMYRCASSPSPDRANEQYFGPGTRLTVT.

The CDR3 DNA reads as TGCAGCGTTGAAGCCTCTAGCGGGAGAACCTACAATGAGCAGTTCTTC. This codes for CSVEASSGRTYNEQFF. The chain couples TRBV29-1 to TRBJ2-1; 10 positions match TRBD2. CDR3 length: 16 amino acids. Germline V CDR1 and CDR2: SQVTM, ANQGSEA. The V and J ends lost 1 base and 2 bases, in that order; junction bases with no gene match: 5.

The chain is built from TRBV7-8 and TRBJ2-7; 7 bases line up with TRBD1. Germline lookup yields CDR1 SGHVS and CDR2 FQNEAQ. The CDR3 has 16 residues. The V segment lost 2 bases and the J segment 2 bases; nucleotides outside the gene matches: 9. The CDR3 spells CASSLRFTGVTYEQYF. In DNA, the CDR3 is TGTGCCAGCAGCTTAAGGTTTACAGGGGTTACCTACGAGCAGTACTTC.

This CDR3 is CASSLDDSYGYTF. The CDR3 nucleotides read TGTGCCAGCAGCTTAGATGACAGCTATGGCTACACCTTC. The rearrangement uses TRBV7-8 and TRBJ1-2, with D possibly TRBD1 on 5 matching bases. This CDR3 spans 13 amino acids. The V gene lost 1 base and the J gene lost 4 bases, with 7 bases spanning the gap. The germline V gene has CDR1 SGHVS and CDR2 FQNEAQ.

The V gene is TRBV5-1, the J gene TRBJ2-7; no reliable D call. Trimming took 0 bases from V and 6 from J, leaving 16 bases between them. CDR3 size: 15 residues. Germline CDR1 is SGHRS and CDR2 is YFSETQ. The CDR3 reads CASSLDQAGLGEQYF. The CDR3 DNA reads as TGCGCCAGCAGCTTGGACCAGGCAGGTCTCGGCGAGCAGTACTTC.

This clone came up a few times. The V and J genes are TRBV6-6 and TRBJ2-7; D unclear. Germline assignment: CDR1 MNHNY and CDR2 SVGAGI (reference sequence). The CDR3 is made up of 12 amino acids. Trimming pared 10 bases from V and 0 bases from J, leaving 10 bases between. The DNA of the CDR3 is TGTGCCACTGCGGAAACCTCCTACGAGCAGTACTTC. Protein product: CATAETSYEQYF.

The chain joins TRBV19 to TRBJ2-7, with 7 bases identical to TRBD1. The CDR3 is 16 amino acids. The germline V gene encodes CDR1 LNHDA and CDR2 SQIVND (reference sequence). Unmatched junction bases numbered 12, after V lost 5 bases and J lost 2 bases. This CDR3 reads CASSPRTGHPPYEQYF. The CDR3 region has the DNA TGTGCCAGTAGTCCCAGGACAGGACATCCTCCCTACGAGCAGTACTTC.

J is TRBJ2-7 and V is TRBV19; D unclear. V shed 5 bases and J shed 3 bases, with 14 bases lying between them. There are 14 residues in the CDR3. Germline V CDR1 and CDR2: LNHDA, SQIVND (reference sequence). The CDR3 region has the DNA TGTGCCAGTAGTCCATTATTGAAGAGCTACGAGCAGTACTTC. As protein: CASSPLLKSYEQYF. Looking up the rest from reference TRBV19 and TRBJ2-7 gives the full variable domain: DGGITQSPKYLFRKEGQNVTLSCEQNLNHDAMYWYRQDPGQGLRLIYYSQIVNDFQKGDIAEGYSVSREKKESFPLTVTSAQKNPTAFYLCASSPLLKSYEQYFGPGTRLTVT.

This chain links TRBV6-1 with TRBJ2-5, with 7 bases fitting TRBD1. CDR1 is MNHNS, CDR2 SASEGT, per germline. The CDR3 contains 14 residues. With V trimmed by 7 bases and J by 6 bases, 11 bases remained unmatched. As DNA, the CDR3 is TGTGCCAGCAACCCCCGGACAGGTCAGAAGACCCAGTACTTC. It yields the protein CASNPRTGQKTQYF.

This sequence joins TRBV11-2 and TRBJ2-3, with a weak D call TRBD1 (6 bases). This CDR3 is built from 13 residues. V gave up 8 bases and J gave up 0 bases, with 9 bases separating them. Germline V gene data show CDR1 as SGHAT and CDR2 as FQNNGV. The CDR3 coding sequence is TGTGCCAGCCAAGGACAGAGCACAGATACGCAGTATTTT. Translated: CASQGQSTDTQYF.

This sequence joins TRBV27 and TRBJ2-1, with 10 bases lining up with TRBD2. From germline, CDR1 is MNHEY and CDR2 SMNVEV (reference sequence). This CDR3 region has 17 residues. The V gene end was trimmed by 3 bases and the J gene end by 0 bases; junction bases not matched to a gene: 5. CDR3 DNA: TGTGCCAGCAGTTTCCGCCTAGCGGGGGTCTCCTACAATGAGCAGTTCTTC. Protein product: CASSFRLAGVSYNEQFF.

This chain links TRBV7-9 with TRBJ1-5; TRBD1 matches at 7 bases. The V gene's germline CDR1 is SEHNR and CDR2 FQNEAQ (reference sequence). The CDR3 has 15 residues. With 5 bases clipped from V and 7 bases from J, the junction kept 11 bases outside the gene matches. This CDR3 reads CASSTQGGSGQPQHF. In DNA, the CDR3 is TGTGCCAGCAGCACCCAGGGGGGCTCGGGGCAGCCCCAGCATTTT.

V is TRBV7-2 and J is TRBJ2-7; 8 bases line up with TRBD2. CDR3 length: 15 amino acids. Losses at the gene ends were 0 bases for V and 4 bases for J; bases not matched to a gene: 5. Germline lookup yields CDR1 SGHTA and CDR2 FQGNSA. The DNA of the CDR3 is TGTGCCAGCAGCTTAGCCGGACTAGCTGATTACGAGCAGTACTTC. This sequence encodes CASSLAGLADYEQYF. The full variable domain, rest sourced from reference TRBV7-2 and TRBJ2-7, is GAGVSQSPSNKVTEKGKDVELRCDPISGHTALYWYRQSLGQGLEFLIYFQGNSAPDKSGLPSDRFSAERTGGSVSTLTIQRTQQEDSAVYLCASSLAGLADYEQYFGPGTRLTVT.